This T cell receptor (beta chain) was obtained from a study of cytomegalovirus exposure and HLA in healthy donors. Only one count was recorded for this clone. It was with 60 Vbeta and 13 Jbeta primers that the PCR ran. Data came from immunoSEQ multiplex PCR; TCRdb stores just in-frame clones and leaves some out. The repertoire consists of under 150,000 clones, with 82% occurring once and the leading ten covering around 3.7%. Material for sequencing was PBMCs. The sequence came from a male donor in good health and CMV-seronegative.

The CDR3 region is CASSATGVEGNWDYGYTF. The DNA for the CDR3 is TGTGCCAGCAGCGCCACTGGTGTTGAGGGAAATTGGGACTATGGCTACACCTTC. The chain couples TRBV9 to TRBJ1-2; D not resolved. This CDR3 region has 18 residues. V shed 3 bases and J shed 3 bases, with 24 bases lying between them. Germline V gene data show CDR1 as SGDLS and CDR2 as YYNGEE. Full variable domain (missing parts from reference TRBV9 and TRBJ1-2): DSGVTQTPKHLITATGQRVTLRCSPRSGDLSVYWYQQSLDQGLQFLIQYYNGEERAKGNILERFSAQQFPDLHSELNLSSLELGDSALYFCASSATGVEGNWDYGYTFGSGTRLTVV.